Listed here is a single T cell receptor (beta chain). Its target antigen remains unknown. Base quality data are lacking; no much larger clone is found one base away. This sample stems from a study of blood T cell repertoires in COVID-19 (dated by TCRdb to between 2020 and 2021). Background on the whole study: The collaborator samples originated in the United States, Italy and Spain and spanned the acute and convalescent phases of COVID-19. The prospective study material was composed of cDNA or gDNA derived from T cells, B-cell-depleted T cells, or PBMCs. The dataset comprised deeply sampled blood TCRbeta repertoires from subjects exposed to, actively infected with, or recovered from COVID-19. The repertoires were released in a freely available public database meant as a resource for research on the immune response to SARS-CoV-2. Samples were obtained from the ongoing ImmuneRACE study (first 160 participants) and from some 1,300 subjects provided by 6 global collaborators. Nearly every sample came with metadata listing a de-identified subject ID, COVID-19 status, age in years and sex. Where HLA class I and class II types were available, the types were taken from metadata supplied by the sample provider, not from assay-based typing.

The collaborating institutions used their own protocols to collect whole blood in K2EDTA tubes. For TCRbeta analysis, collaborator samples were shipped as frozen whole blood, as isolated PBMCs, or as DNA extracted from either sample type. The immunoSEQ Assay, a bias-controlled multiplex PCR, was used to amplify TCRbeta CDR3 regions from genomic DNA. The paper's processing steps were these. The number of nucleated cells in each sample was estimated from the amplification of reference gene primers within the assay. Sequence reads were collapsed and filtered to measure the absolute abundance of every unique TCRbeta CDR3 rearrangement. For each sample, productive Simpson clonality was calculated as the square root of Simpson's diversity index over productive rearrangements. TCRdb retrieved this table from immuneACCESS and kept in-frame rearrangements only. Not all clones are present; in checked studies, unresolved V genes account for under half, and no reason is known for the remainder. V, J and clone size are taken as reported in that table, and D and trimming were inferred from the DNA itself. The sample table contains roughly 160,000 clones; only one count was recorded for 80% to 90% of them. Jointly, the top ten make up roughly 8.2% of the sample.

The germline V gene (reference sequence) yields MNHEY for CDR1 and SMNVEV for CDR2. V trim: 5 bases; J trim: 6 bases; unmatched bases: 9. Counted from cysteine to phenylalanine, this CDR3 has 15 amino acids. The kept DNA is CDR3 alone, 45 bases in frame from the first base. What the authors observed across the whole study: How much clinical and demographic metadata was included differed by source and by participant, and the metadata was provided uncurated.

The chain is encoded by TRBV27 joined to TRBJ2-7; TRBD1 agrees with 11 junctional bases. The clonotype comes from a man aged 60 to 75 with acute or convalescent COVID-19. The sample consisted of peripheral blood. At the DNA level, the sequence is TGTGCCAGCAGTACCCCGGACAGGGGGCGACGCGAGCAGTACTTC. Translated, this is CASSTPDRGRREQYF.